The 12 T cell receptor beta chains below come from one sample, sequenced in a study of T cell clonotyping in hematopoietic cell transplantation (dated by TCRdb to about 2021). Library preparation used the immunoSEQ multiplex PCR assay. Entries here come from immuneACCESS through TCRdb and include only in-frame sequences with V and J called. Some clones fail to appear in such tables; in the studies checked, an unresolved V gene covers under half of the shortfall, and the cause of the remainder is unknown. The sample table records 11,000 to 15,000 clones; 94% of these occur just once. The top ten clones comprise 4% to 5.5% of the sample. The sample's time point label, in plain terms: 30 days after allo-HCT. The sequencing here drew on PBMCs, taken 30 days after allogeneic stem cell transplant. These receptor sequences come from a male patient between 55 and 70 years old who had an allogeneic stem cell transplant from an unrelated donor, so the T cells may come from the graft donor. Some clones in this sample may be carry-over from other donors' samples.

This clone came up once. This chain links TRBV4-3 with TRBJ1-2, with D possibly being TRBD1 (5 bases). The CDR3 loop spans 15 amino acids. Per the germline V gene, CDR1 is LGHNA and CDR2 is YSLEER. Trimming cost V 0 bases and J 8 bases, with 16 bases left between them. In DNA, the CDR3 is TGCGCCAGCAGCCAAGATGGTGCAGGGAGCCTCGGCTACACCTTC. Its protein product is CASSQDGAGSLGYTF.

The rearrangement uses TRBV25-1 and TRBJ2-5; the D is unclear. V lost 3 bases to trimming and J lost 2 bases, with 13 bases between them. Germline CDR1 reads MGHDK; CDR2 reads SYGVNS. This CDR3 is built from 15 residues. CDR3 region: CASSEVPPAQETQYF. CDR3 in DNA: TGTGCCAGCAGTGAGGTCCCCCCAGCACAAGAGACCCAGTACTTC.

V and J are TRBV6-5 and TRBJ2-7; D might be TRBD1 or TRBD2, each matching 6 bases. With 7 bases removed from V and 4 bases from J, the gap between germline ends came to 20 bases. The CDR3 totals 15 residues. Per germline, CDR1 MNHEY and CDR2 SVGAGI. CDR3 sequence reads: CASTGGMGGAYEQYF. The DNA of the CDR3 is TGTGCCAGCACCGGCGGGATGGGGGGCGCGTACGAGCAGTACTTC.

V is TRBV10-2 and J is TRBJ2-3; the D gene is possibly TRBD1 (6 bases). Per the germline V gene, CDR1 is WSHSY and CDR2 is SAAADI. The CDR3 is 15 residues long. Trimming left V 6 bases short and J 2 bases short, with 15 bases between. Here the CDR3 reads CASRSWTVNTDTQYF. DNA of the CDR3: TGCGCCAGCAGGTCGTGGACAGTGAACACAGATACGCAGTATTTT.

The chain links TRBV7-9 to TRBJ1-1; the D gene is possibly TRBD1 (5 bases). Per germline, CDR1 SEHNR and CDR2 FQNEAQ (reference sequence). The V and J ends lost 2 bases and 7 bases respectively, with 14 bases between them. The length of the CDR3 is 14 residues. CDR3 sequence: CASSLQGGGGEAFF. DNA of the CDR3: TGTGCCAGCAGCTTACAGGGTGGAGGAGGTGAAGCTTTCTTT.

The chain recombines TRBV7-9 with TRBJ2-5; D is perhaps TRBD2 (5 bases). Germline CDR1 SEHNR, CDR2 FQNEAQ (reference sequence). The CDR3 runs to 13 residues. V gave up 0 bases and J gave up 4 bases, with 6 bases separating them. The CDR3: CASSLAGRETQYF. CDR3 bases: TGTGCCAGCAGCTTAGCAGGGAGAGAGACCCAGTACTTC.

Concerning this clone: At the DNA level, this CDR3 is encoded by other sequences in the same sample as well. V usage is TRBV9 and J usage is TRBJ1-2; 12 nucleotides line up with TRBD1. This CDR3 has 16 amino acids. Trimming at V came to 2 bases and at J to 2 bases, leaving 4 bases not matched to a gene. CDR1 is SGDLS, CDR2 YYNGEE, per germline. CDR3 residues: CASSVGTGGTNYGYTF. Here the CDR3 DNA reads TGTGCCAGCAGCGTCGGGACAGGGGGCACGAACTATGGCTACACCTTC.

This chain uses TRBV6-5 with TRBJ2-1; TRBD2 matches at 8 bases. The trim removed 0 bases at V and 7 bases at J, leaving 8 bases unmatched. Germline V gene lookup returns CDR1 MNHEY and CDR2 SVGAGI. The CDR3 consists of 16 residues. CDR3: CASSYSGVAGQNEQFF. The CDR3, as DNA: TGTGCCAGCAGTTACTCGGGGGTAGCGGGACAAAATGAGCAGTTCTTC.

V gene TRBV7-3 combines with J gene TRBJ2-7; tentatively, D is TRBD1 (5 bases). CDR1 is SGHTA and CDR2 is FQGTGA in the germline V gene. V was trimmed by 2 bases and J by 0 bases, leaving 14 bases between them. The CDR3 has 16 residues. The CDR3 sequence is CASSLYASTGSYEQYF. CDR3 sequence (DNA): TGTGCCAGCAGCTTATACGCGTCCACAGGCTCCTACGAGCAGTACTTC.

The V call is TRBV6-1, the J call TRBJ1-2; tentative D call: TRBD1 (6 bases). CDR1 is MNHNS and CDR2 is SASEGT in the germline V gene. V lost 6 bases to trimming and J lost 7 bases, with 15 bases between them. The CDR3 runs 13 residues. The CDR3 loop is CASRSQGGGGYTF. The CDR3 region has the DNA TGTGCCAGCAGATCACAGGGCGGAGGTGGCTACACCTTC.

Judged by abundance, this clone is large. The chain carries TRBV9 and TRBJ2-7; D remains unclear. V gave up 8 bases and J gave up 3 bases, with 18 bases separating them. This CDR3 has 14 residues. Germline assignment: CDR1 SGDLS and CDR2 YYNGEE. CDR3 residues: CASRWARWHYEQYF. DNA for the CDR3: TGTGCCAGTCGTTGGGCGCGGTGGCACTACGAGCAGTACTTC.

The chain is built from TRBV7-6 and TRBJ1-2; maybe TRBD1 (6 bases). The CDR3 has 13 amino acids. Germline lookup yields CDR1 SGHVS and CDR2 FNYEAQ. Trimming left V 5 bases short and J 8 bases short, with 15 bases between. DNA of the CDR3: TGTGCCAGCAGCCAACAGGGCTACGGAGGCTACACCTTC. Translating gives CASSQQGYGGYTF.